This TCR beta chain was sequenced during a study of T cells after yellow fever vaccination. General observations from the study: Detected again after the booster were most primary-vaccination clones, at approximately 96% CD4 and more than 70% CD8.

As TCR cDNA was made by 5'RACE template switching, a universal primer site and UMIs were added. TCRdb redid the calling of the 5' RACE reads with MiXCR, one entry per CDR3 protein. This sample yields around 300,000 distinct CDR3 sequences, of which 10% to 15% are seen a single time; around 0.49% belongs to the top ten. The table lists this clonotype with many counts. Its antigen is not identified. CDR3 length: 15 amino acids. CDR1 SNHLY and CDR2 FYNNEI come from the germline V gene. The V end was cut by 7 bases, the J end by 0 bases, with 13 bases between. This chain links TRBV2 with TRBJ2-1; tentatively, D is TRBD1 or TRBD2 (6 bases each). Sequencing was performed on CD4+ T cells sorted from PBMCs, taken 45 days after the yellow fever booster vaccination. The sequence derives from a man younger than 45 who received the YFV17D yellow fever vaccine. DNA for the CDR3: TGTGCCAGCAAGGGGGTCGGGAGCTCCTACAATGAGCAGTTCTTC. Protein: CASKGVGSSYNEQFF.